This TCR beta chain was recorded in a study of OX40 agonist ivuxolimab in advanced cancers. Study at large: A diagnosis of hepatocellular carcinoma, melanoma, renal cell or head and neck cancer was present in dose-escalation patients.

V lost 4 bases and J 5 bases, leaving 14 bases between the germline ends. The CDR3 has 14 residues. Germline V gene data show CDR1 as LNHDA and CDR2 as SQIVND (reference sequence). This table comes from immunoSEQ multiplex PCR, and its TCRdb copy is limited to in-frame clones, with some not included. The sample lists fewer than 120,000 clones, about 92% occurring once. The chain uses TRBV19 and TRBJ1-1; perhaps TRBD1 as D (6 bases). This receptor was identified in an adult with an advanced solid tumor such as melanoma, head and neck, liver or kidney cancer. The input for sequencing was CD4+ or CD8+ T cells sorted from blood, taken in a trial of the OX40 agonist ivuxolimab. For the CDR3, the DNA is TGTGCCAGTAGTACAGGGGCTCGGGGAACTGAAGCTTTCTTT. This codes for CASSTGARGTEAFF.